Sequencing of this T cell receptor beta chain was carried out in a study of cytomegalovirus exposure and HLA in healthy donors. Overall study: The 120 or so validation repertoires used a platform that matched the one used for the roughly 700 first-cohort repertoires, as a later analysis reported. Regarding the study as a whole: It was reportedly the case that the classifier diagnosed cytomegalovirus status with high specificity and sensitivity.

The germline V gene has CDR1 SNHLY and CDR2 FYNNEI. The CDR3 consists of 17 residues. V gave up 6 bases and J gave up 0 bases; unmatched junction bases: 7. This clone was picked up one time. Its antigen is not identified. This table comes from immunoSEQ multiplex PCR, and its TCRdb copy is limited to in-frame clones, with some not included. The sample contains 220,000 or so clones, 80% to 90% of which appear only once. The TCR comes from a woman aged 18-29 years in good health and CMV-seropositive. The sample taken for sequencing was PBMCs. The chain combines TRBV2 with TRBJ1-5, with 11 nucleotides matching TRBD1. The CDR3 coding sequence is TGTGCCAGCAGCGGACAGGGGGCGGCGTATAGCAATCAGCCCCAGCATTTT. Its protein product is CASSGQGAAYSNQPQHF.